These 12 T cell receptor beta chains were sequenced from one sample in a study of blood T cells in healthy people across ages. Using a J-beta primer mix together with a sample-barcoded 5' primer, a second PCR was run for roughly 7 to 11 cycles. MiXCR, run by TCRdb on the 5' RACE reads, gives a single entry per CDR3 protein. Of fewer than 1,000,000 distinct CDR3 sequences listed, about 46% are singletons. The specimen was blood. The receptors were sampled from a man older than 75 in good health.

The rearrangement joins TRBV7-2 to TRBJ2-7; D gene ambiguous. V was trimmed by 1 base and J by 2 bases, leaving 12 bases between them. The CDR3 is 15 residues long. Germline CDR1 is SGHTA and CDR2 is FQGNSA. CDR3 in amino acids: CASSLVAQPTYEQYF. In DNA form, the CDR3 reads TGTGCCAGCAGCTTAGTTGCACAGCCAACCTACGAGCAGTACTTC.

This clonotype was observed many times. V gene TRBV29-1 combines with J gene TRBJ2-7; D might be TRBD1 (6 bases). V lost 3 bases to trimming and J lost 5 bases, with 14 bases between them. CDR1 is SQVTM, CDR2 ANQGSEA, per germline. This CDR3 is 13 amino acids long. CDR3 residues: CSVDGQGLDEQYF. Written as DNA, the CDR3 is TGCAGCGTTGACGGCCAGGGGCTCGACGAGCAGTACTTC.

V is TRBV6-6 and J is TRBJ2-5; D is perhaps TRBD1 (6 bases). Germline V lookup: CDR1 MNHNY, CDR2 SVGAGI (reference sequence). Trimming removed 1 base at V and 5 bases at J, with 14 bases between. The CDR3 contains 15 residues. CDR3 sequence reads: CASSYLQGSQETQYF. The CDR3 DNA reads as TGTGCCAGCAGTTACTTACAGGGTAGTCAGGAGACCCAGTACTTC.

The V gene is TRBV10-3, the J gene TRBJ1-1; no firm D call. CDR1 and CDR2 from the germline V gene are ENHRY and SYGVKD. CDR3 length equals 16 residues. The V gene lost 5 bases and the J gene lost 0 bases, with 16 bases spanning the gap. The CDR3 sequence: CAISPTVSAMNTEAFF. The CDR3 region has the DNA TGTGCCATCAGTCCCACCGTCAGTGCTATGAACACTGAAGCTTTCTTT.

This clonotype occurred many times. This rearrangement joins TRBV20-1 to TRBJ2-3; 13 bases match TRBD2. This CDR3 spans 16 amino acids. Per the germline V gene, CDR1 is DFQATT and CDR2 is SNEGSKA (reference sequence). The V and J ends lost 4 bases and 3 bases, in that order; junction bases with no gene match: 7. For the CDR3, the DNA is TGCAGTGCTATCTCTGGGACTAGCGGGATTACAGATACGCAGTATTTT. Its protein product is CSAISGTSGITDTQYF.

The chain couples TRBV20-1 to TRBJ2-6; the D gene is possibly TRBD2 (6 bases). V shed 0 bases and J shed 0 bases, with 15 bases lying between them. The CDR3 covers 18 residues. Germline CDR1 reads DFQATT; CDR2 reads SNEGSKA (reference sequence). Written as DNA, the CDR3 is TGCAGTGCTAGAGATTCCGGGGGATCCCTCTCTGGGGCCAACGTCCTGACTTTC. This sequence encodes CSARDSGGSLSGANVLTF.

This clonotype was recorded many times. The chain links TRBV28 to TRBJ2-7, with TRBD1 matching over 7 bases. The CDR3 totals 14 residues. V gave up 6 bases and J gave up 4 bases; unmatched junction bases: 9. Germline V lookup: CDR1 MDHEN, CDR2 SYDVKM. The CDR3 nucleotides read TGTGCCAGCAGATTCTCACAGGGGCTTTACGAGCAGTACTTC. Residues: CASRFSQGLYEQYF.

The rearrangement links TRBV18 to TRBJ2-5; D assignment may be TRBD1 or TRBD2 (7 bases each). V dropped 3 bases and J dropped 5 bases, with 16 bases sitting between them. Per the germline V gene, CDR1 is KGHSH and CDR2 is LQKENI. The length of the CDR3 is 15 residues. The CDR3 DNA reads TGTGCCAGCTCACCCCCCAGGGGGGGCTTGGAGACCCAGTACTTC. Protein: CASSPPRGGLETQYF.

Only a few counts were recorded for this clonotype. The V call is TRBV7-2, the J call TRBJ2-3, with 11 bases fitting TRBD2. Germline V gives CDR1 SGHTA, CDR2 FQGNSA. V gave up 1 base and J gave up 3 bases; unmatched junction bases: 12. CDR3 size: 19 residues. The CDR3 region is CASSLEGAALAGDTDTQYF. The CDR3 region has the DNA TGTGCCAGCAGCTTAGAGGGTGCTGCACTAGCGGGAGATACAGATACGCAGTATTTT. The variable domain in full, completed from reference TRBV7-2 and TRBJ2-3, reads GAGVSQSPSNKVTEKGKDVELRCDPISGHTALYWYRQSLGQGLEFLIYFQGNSAPDKSGLPSDRFSAERTGGSVSTLTIQRTQQEDSAVYLCASSLEGAALAGDTDTQYFGPGTRLTVL.

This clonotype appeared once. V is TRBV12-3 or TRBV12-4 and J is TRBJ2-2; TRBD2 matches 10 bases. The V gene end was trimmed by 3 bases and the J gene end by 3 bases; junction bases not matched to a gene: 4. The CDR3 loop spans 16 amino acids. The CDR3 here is CASSLISGRYTGELFF. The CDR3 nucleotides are TGTGCCAGCAGTTTGATTAGCGGGAGGTACACCGGGGAGCTGTTTTTT.

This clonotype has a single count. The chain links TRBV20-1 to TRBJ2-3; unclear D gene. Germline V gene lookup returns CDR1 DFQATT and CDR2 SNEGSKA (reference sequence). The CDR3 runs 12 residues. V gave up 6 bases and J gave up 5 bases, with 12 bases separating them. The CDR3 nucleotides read TGCAGTGCCGTCGGCTTAGGAGATACGCAGTATTTT. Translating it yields CSAVGLGDTQYF.

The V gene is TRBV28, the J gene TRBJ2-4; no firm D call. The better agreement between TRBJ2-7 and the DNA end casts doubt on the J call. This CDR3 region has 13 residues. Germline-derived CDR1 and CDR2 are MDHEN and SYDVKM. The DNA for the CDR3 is TGTGCCATATCCGGGCCCCGCTCCTACGAGCAGTACTTC. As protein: CAISGPRSYEQYF.